One sample yielded the 12 T cell receptor beta chains listed below, sequenced in a study of CD8 T cells in ankylosing spondylitis. TCRdb reanalysed the 5' RACE reads using MiXCR and keeps one entry per CDR3 protein. The repertoire holds 250,000 or so distinct CDR3 sequences, with roughly 10% as singletons. The specimen sequenced was blood, either unsorted or a sorted T cell fraction (not recorded which). The receptors here all came from a male donor with ankylosing spondylitis or in good health (not recorded which).

This clonotype was seen at least ten times. The V and J genes are TRBV3-1 and TRBJ1-2; maybe TRBD1 (6 bases). V was trimmed by 1 base and J by 5 bases, leaving 14 bases between them. Germline assignment: CDR1 LGHDT and CDR2 YNNKEL (reference sequence). This CDR3 has 15 residues. The CDR3 region is CASSQGTEGPYGYTF. DNA for the CDR3: TGTGCCAGCAGCCAAGGGACAGAGGGACCTTATGGCTACACCTTC.

This clonotype was observed at least ten times. The rearrangement uses TRBV5-1 and TRBJ2-3; 7 bases map to TRBD2. The germline gives CDR1 SGHRS, CDR2 YFSETQ. The CDR3 loop spans 14 amino acids. V was pared by 4 bases and J by 2 bases, with 4 bases of the junction left unmatched. CDR3 sequence: CASSHGDYTDTQYF. The CDR3 nucleotides are TGCGCCAGCAGCCACGGGGACTACACAGATACGCAGTATTTT.

This clonotype was detected ten times or more. CDR3 in DNA: TGTGCCAGCAGTTCTAGACAGGGCGCGCCCTACGAGCAGTACTTC. This gives the protein CASSSRQGAPYEQYF. The chain combines TRBV27 with TRBJ2-7; 7 bases align to TRBD1. V gave up 4 bases and J gave up 2 bases; unmatched junction bases: 8. The CDR3 runs 15 residues. Germline CDR1 is MNHEY and CDR2 is SMNVEV (reference sequence).

V is TRBV25-1 and J is TRBJ1-2; 8 bases match TRBD1. V lost 1 base, J lost 3 bases, and 1 base stayed unmatched. CDR1 is MGHDK and CDR2 is SYGVNS in the germline V gene. The CDR3 runs to 14 residues. Here the CDR3 DNA reads TGTGCCAGCAGTGAATCGACAGGGGACTATGGCTACACCTTC. Its translation is CASSESTGDYGYTF.

V gene TRBV12-3 or TRBV12-4 combines with J gene TRBJ2-7; TRBD2 matches at 10 bases. The ends lost 1 base at V and 0 bases at J; junction bases unmatched: 9. This CDR3 region has 18 residues. The CDR3 DNA reads TGTGCCAGCAGTTTAGGGACTAGCGGCCTTTCTTTCTCCTACGAGCAGTACTTC. Its protein product is CASSLGTSGLSFSYEQYF.

This clonotype was detected ten times or more. This chain joins TRBV10-3 and TRBJ1-2; no clear D gene. CDR1 and CDR2 (germline): ENHRY, SYGVKD. V was pared by 3 bases and J by 4 bases, with 6 bases between. The length of the CDR3 is 12 residues. CDR3 loop: CAISEGLYGYTF. CDR3 coding DNA: TGTGCCATCAGTGAAGGTCTCTATGGCTACACCTTC.

This clonotype was seen at least ten times. The genes are TRBV6-5 and TRBJ1-2; unclear D gene. CDR1 MNHEY and CDR2 SVGAGI come from the germline V gene. V was clipped by 6 bases and J by 7 bases, with 12 bases between them. The CDR3 length is 12 residues. In nucleotides, the CDR3 is TGTGCCAGCAGCAACGCGGGTGGTGGCTACACCTTC. This codes for CASSNAGGGYTF.

This clonotype occurred many times. The gene calls are TRBV5-1 and TRBJ2-1; a possible D gene is TRBD1 (5 bases). Germline CDR1 is SGHRS and CDR2 is YFSETQ. V was cut by 4 bases and J by 2 bases, with 7 bases left in between. The CDR3 has 13 residues. This CDR3 reads CASSPRAYNEQFF. CDR3 DNA: TGCGCCAGCAGCCCCAGGGCCTACAATGAGCAGTTCTTC.

In this sample, this clonotype turned up a few times. The chain links TRBV6-1 to TRBJ2-7; maybe TRBD1 (6 bases). This CDR3 contains 14 residues. Germline V gene sequence: CDR1 MNHNS, CDR2 SASEGT. V was trimmed by 6 bases and J by 1 base, leaving 13 bases between them. The CDR3 DNA is TGTGCCAGCAGCCGGGAACAGGGATCCTACGAGCAGTACTTC. It translates to CASSREQGSYEQYF.

In its sample, this clonotype was seen many times. The V call is TRBV6-2 or TRBV6-3, the J call TRBJ2-2; TRBD1 matches 9 bases. The germline CDR1 and CDR2 sequences are MNHEY and SVGEGT. Trimming cost V 2 bases and J 4 bases; bases outside gene matches: 14. The CDR3 totals 19 residues. CDR3 nucleotide sequence: TGTGCCAGCAGTTACCCCACCCGGGGACAGGGTAGGGGCACCGGGGAGCTGTTTTTT. Translated: CASSYPTRGQGRGTGELFF.

This clonotype was recorded a few times. The chain couples TRBV25-1 to TRBJ1-5; a possible D gene is TRBD1 (5 bases). CDR1 MGHDK and CDR2 SYGVNS come from the germline V gene. CDR3 length: 13 residues. The chain's CDR3 is CASGKGSNQPQHF. The CDR3 DNA sequence: TGTGCGTCTGGGAAGGGGAGCAATCAGCCCCAGCATTTT.

In its sample, this clonotype was seen many times. The J gene is TRBJ2-3, the V gene TRBV25-1; 7 nucleotides align to TRBD2. The trim removed 5 bases at V and 0 bases at J, leaving 11 bases unmatched. The CDR3 spans 17 residues. Germline values: CDR1 MGHDK, CDR2 SYGVNS. CDR3 sequence reads: CASSPPGRAGSTDTQYF. Here the CDR3 DNA reads TGTGCCAGCAGTCCCCCCGGACGAGCGGGGAGCACAGATACGCAGTATTTT.